This T cell receptor beta chain appears in the sequencing data of a study of control samples from healthy donors and cancer patients. Details on this clone: The identical CDR3 is also encoded by other nucleotide sequences in the sample.

Sequencing was performed with immunoSEQ multiplex PCR; in TCRdb, only in-frame clones are kept and a portion is missing. The top ten hold 13% of the sample, which has 260,000 or so clones, roughly four fifths seen once. This CDR3 comprises 15 residues. CDR1 and CDR2 from the germline V gene are SGHVS and FQNEAQ. V gave up 5 bases and J gave up 0 bases; unmatched junction bases: 3. This chain connects TRBV7-8 to TRBJ1-5, with 8 nucleotides matching TRBD1. This clonotype was obtained from an older woman with lung cancer. The sequencing sample was made of PBMCs. In DNA, the CDR3 is TGTGCCAGCAGCCCACAGGGGGGTAGCAATCAGCCCCAGCATTTT. Protein product: CASSPQGGSNQPQHF.